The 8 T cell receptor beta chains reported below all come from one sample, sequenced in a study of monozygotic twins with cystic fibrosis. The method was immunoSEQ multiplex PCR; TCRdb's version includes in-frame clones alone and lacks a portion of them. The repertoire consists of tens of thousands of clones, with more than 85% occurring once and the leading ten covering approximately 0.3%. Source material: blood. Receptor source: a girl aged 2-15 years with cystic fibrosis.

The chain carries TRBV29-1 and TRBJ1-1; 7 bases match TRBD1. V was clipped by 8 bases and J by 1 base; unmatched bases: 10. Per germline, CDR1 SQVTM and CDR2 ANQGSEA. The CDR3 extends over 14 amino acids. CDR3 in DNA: TGCAGCATCAGTGAGGGGGCTTGGAACACTGAAGCTTTCTTT. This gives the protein CSISEGAWNTEAFF. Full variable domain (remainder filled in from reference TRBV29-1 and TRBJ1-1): SAVISQKPSRDICQRGTSLTIQCQVDSQVTMMFWYRQQPGQSLTLIATANQGSEATYESGFVIDKFPISRPNLTFSTLTVSNMSPEDSSIYLCSISEGAWNTEAFFGQGTRLTVV.

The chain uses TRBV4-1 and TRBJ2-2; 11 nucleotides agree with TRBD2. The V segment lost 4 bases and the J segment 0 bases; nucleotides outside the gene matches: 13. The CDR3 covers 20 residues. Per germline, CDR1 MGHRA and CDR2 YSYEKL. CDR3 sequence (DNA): TGCGCCAGCAGCCCCTTGTCCAAGACTAGCGGGGTCGCGAACACCGGGGAGCTGTTTTTT. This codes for CASSPLSKTSGVANTGELFF.

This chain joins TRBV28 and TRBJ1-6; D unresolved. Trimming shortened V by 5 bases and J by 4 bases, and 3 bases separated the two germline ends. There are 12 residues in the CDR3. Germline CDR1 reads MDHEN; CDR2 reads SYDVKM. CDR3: CASSEYNSPLHF. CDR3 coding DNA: TGTGCCAGCAGTGAGTATAATTCACCCCTCCACTTT.

The CDR3 protein is CASSQDPGQSYNEQFF. For the CDR3, the DNA is TGCGCCAGCAGCCAAGATCCCGGACAGTCCTACAATGAGCAGTTCTTC. The chain recombines TRBV4-1 with TRBJ2-1, with a possible D match to TRBD1 (6 bases). V shed 0 bases and J shed 1 base, with 10 bases lying between them. The CDR3 covers 16 residues. Germline lookup yields CDR1 MGHRA and CDR2 YSYEKL.

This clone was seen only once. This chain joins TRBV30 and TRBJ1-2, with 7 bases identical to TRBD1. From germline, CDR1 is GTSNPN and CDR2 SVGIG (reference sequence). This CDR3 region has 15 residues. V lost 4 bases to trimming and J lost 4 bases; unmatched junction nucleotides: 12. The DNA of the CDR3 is TGTGCCTGGACTCAGACAGGGTATCCCCTCTATGGCTACACCTTC. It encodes CAWTQTGYPLYGYTF.

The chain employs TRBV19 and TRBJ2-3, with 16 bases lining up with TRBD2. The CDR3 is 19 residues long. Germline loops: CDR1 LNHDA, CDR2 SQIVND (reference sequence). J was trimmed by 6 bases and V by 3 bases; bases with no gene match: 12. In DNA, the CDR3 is TGTGCCAGTAGTATCGCTTTTCTCGGGACTAGCGGGGGGGAGGATACGCAGTATTTT. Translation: CASSIAFLGTSGGEDTQYF.

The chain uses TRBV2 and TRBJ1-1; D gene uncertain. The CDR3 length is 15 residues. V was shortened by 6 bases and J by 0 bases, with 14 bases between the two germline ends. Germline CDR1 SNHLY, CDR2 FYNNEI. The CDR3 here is CASSAFFGVNTEAFF. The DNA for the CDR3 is TGTGCCAGCAGCGCGTTTTTCGGGGTGAACACTGAAGCTTTCTTT.

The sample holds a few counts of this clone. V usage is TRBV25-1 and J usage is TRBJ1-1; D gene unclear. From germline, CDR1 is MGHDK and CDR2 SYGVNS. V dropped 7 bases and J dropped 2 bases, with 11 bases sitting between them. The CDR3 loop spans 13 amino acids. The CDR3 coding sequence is TGTGCCAGCAATGGAGAGGGCAACACTGAAGCTTTCTTT. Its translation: CASNGEGNTEAFF.